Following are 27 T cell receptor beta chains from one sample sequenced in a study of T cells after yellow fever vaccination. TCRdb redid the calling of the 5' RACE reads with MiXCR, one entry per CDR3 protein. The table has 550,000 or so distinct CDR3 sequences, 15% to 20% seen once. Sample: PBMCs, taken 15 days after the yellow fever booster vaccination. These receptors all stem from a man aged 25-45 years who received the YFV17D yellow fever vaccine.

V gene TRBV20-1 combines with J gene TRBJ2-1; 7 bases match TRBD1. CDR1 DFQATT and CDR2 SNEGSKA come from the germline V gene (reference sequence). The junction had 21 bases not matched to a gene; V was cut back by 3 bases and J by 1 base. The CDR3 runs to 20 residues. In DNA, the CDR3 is TGCAGTGCTAGTATAGATGCAGGGGGAACTTGGCGAGGTTCCTACAATGAGCAGTTCTTC. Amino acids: CSASIDAGGTWRGSYNEQFF.

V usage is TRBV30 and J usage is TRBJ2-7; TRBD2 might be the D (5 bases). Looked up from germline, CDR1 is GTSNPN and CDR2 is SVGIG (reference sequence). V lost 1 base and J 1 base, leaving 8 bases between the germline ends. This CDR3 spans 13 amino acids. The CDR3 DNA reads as TGTGCCTGGAGTGGAGGGCTTTCCTACGAGCAGTACTTC. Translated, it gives CAWSGGLSYEQYF.

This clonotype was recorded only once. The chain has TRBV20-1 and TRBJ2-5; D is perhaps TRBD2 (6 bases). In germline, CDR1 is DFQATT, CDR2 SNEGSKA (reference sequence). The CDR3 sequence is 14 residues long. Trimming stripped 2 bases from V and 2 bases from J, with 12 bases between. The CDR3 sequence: CSARLVAGQETQYF. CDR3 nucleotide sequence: TGCAGTGCTAGACTAGTGGCGGGGCAAGAGACCCAGTACTTC.

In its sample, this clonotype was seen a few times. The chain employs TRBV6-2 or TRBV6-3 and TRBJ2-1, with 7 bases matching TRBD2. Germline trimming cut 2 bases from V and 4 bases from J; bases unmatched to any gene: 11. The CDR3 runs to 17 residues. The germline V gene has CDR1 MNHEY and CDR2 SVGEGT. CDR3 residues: CASSYTPSGANYNEQFF. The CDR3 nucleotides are TGTGCCAGCAGTTACACTCCCAGCGGGGCGAATTACAATGAGCAGTTCTTC.

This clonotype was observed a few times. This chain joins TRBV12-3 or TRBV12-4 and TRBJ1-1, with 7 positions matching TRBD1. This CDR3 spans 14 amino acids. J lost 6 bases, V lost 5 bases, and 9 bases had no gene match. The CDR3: CASSPPDRLSEAFF. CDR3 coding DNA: TGTGCCAGCAGTCCCCCGGACAGGTTATCTGAAGCTTTCTTT.

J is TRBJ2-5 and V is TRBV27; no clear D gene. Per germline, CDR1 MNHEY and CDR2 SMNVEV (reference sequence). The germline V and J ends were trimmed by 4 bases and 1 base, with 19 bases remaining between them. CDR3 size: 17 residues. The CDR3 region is CASSSSFVTDSQETQYF. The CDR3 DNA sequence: TGTGCCAGCAGTTCGAGCTTCGTGACGGATTCCCAAGAGACCCAGTACTTC.

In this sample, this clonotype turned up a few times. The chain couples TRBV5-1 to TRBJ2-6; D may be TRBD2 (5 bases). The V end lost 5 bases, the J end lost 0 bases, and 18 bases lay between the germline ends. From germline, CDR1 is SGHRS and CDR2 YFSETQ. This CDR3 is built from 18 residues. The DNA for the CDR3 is TGCGCCAGCAGGAGCCCAGCGGAACCGGACTCTGGGGCCAACGTCCTGACTTTC. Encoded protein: CASRSPAEPDSGANVLTF.

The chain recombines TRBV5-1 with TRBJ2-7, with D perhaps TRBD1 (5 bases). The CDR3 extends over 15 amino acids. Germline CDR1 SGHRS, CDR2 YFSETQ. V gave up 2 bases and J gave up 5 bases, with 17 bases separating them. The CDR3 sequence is CASSLRYSQGDEQYF. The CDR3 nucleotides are TGCGCCAGCAGCTTACGATATTCACAAGGGGACGAGCAGTACTTC.

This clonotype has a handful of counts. In nucleotides, the CDR3 is TGCAGTGCTGGGGTTTTACATGGCAATCAGCCCCAGCATTTT. It codes for CSAGVLHGNQPQHF. The chain has TRBV20-1 and TRBJ1-5; the D is unclear. This CDR3 is 14 amino acids long. V was cut by 5 bases and J by 2 bases, with 13 bases left in between. The germline V gene encodes CDR1 DFQATT and CDR2 SNEGSKA (reference sequence).

The CDR3 DNA reads TGCAGTGCTAGGGGGATGGAGAGGTCGACCGGGGAGCTGTTTTTT. It specifies CSARGMERSTGELFF. The genes are TRBV20-1 and TRBJ2-2, with no clear D. The CDR3 loop spans 15 amino acids. CDR1 is DFQATT, CDR2 SNEGSKA, per germline (reference sequence). Trimming stripped 3 bases from V and 5 bases from J, with 16 bases between.

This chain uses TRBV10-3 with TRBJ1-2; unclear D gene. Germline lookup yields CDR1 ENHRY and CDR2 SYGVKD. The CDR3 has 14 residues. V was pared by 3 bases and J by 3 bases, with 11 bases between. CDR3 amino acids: CAISDPTSYYGYTF. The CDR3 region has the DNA TGTGCCATCAGTGACCCGACAAGTTACTATGGCTACACCTTC.

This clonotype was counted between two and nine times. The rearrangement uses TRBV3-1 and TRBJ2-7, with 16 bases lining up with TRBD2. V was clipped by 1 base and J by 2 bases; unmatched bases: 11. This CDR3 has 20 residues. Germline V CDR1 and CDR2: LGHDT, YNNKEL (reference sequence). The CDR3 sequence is CASSQGLPGLAGGFAYEQYF. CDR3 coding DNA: TGTGCCAGCAGCCAAGGTCTTCCGGGACTAGCGGGAGGGTTCGCCTACGAGCAGTACTTC.

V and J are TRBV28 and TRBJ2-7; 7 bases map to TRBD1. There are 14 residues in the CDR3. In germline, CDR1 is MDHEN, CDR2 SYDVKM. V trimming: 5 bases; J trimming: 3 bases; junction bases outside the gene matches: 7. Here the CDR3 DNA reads TGTGCCAGCAGTGTGGGACAGCCACACTACGAGCAGTACTTC. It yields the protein CASSVGQPHYEQYF.

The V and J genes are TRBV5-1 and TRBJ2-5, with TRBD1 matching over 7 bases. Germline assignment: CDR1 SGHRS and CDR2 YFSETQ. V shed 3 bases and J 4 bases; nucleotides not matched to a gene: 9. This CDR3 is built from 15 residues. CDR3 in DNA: TGCGCCAGCAGCTCCTCGGCAGGGGGAAGAGAGACCCAGTACTTC. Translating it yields CASSSSAGGRETQYF.

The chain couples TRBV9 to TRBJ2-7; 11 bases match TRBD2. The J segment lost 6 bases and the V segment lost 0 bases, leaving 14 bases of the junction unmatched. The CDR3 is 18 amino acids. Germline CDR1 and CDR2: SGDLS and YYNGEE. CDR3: CASSVGPPGSGRAGEQYF. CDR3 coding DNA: TGTGCCAGCAGCGTAGGCCCCCCGGGTAGCGGGAGGGCCGGCGAGCAGTACTTC.

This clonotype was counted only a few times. CDR3 residues: CASRMKGQGTYEQYF. The CDR3 nucleotides read TGTGCCAGCAGAATGAAGGGACAGGGGACCTACGAGCAGTACTTC. The chain recombines TRBV27 with TRBJ2-7; 10 bases agree with TRBD1. This CDR3 has 15 residues. The V and J ends lost 6 bases and 2 bases, in that order; junction bases with no gene match: 7. CDR1 is MNHEY, CDR2 SMNVEV, per germline (reference sequence).

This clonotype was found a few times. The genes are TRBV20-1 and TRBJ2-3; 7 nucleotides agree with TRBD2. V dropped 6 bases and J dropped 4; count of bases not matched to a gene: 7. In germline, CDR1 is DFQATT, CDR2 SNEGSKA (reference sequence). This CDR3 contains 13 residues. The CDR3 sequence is CSALREAADTQYF. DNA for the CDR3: TGCAGTGCCCTACGGGAGGCGGCAGATACGCAGTATTTT.

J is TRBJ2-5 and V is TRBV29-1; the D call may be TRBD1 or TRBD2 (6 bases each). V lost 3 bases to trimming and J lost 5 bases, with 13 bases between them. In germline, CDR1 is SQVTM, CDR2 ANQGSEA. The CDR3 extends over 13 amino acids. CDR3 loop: CSVDISGAETQYF. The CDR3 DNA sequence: TGCAGCGTTGATATTTCGGGGGCGGAGACCCAGTACTTC.

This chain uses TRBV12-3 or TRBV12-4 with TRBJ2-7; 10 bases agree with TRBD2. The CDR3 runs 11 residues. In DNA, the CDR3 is TGTGCTAGCGGGAGGACAGACGAGCAGTACTTC. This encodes CASGRTDEQYF.

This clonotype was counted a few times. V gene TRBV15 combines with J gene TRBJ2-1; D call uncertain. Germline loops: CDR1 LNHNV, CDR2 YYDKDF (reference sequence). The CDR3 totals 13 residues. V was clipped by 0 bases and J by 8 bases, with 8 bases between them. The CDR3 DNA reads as TGTGCCACCAGCAGAGATTGGGCAGATGAGCAGTTCTTC. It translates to CATSRDWADEQFF.

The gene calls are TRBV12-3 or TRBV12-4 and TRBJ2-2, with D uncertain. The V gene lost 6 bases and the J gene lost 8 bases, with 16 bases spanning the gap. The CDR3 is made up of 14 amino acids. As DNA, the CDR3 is TGTGCCAGCAGCACCCGGCCGCTGAATGGGGAGCTGTTTTTT. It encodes CASSTRPLNGELFF.

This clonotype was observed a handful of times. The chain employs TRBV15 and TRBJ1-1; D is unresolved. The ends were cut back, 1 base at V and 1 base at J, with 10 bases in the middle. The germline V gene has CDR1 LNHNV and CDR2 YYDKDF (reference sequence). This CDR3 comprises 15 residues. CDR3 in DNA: TGTGCCACCAGCAGAGGGGAGGCAGGGAACACTGAAGCTTTCTTT. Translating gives CATSRGEAGNTEAFF.

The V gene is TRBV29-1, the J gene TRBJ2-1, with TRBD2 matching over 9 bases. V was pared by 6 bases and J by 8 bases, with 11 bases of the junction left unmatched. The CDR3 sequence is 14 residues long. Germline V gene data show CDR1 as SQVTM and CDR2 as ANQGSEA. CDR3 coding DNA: TGCAGCGTCTTAGCGGGAGCCCCCGGAGATGAGCAGTTCTTC. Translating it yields CSVLAGAPGDEQFF.

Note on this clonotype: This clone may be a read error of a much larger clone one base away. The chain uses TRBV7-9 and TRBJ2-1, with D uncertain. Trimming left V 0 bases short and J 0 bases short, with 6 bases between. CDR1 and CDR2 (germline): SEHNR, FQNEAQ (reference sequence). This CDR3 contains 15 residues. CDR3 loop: CASSLARSSYNEQFF. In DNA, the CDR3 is TGTGCCAGCAGCTTAGCTAGGAGCTCCTACAATGAGCAGTTCTTC.

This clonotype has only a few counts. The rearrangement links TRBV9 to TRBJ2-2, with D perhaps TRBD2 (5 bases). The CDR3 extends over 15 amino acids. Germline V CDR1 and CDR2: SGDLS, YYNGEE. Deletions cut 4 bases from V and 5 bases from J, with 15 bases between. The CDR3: CASSLAHIGTGELFF. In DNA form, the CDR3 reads TGTGCCAGCAGCCTAGCCCATATAGGAACCGGGGAGCTGTTTTTT.

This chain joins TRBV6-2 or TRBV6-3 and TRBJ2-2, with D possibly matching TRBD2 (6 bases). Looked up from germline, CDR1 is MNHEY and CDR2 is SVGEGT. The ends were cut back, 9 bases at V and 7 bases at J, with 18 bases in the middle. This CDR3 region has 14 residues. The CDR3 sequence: CASKFREFVGELFF. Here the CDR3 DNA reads TGTGCCAGTAAATTTCGGGAGTTTGTCGGGGAGCTGTTTTTT.

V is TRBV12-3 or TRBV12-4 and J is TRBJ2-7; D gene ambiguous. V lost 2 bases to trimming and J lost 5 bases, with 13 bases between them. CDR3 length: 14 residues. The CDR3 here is CASSLMAQFHEQYF. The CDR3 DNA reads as TGTGCCAGCAGTTTAATGGCCCAATTCCACGAGCAGTACTTC.